The T cell receptor beta chain described here comes from a study of radiation and T cells in renal cell carcinoma. The assay was immunoSEQ multiplex PCR, and TCRdb's table has in-frame clones only and misses some. The data contain almost 50,000 clones, about 80% of them singletons. V lost 7 bases, J lost 3 bases, and 12 bases stayed unmatched. The CDR3 is 15 amino acids. Per germline, CDR1 SNHLY and CDR2 FYNNEI. Regarding time point: blood 2 weeks post-SBRT. Treatment given: 15 Gy SBRT to primary tumor, nephrectomy 4 weeks later. Radiation-treated patients gave blood at baseline, week 2 and week 4. Overall study results and limits: In blood, top tumor clones expanded by 2 weeks, shrinking by 4.

With regard to this clone: Its antigen is still unknown.

V and J are TRBV2 and TRBJ2-7; TRBD1 aligns across 7 bases. Sequences were derived from blood, sampled from a patient whose treatment included radiotherapy and nephrectomy. The sequence derives from an older woman with renal cell carcinoma. The CDR3 spells CASKPQGPPNYEQYF. As DNA, the CDR3 is TGTGCCAGCAAGCCACAGGGGCCACCTAACTACGAGCAGTACTTC.